Each of the 19 T cell receptor beta chains below was sequenced from the same sample in a study of OX40 agonist ivuxolimab in advanced cancers. Only in-frame clones appear in the TCRdb table, and some are missing; sequencing was by immunoSEQ multiplex PCR. In the table there are 35,000 to 40,000 clones, around 86% of which are singletons. Sample: CD4+ or CD8+ T cells sorted from blood, taken in a trial of the OX40 agonist ivuxolimab. The receptors originated from an adult with an advanced solid tumor such as melanoma, head and neck, liver or kidney cancer.

The chain recombines TRBV18 with TRBJ2-1; either TRBD1 or TRBD2 may supply D (5 bases each). CDR3 size: 15 residues. The V gene lost 2 bases and the J gene lost 7 bases, with 15 bases spanning the gap. Germline V lookup: CDR1 KGHSH, CDR2 LQKENI. CDR3 sequence reads: CASSPGQGARNEQFF. The CDR3 DNA reads as TGTGCCAGCTCACCAGGCCAGGGAGCTCGGAATGAGCAGTTCTTC.

The CDR3 reads CASSLGTAQETQYF. The DNA for the CDR3 is TGTGCCAGCAGCTTAGGGACAGCACAAGAGACCCAGTACTTC. V usage is TRBV7-8 and J usage is TRBJ2-5; TRBD1 might be the D (6 bases). Germline V lookup: CDR1 SGHVS, CDR2 FQNEAQ. V was shortened by 1 base and J by 2 bases, with 8 bases between the two germline ends. The CDR3 loop spans 14 amino acids. The full variable domain, its missing parts supplied by reference TRBV7-8 and TRBJ2-5, is GAGVSQSPRYKVAKRGQDVALRCDPISGHVSLFWYQQALGQGPEFLTYFQNEAQLDKSGLPSDRFFAERPEGSVSTLKIQRTQQEDSAVYLCASSLGTAQETQYFGPGTRLLVL.

This clone was counted only a few times. V is TRBV11-2 and J is TRBJ1-1; D remains unclear. The length of the CDR3 is 16 residues. Germline-derived CDR1 and CDR2 are SGHAT and FQNNGV. The germline V and J ends were trimmed by 5 bases and 1 base, with 17 bases remaining between them. CDR3 region: CASSARLPVENTEAFF. In DNA, the CDR3 is TGTGCCAGCAGCGCACGTTTACCCGTCGAGAACACTGAAGCTTTCTTT.

The chain uses TRBV19 and TRBJ2-3; 9 nucleotides agree with TRBD2. The length of the CDR3 is 15 residues. V gave up 8 bases and J gave up 6 bases; unmatched junction bases: 12. Germline CDR1 reads LNHDA; CDR2 reads SQIVND (reference sequence). CDR3 residues: CASSQRGGGADTQYF. CDR3 coding DNA: TGTGCCAGTTCCCAGCGGGGCGGGGGGGCGGATACGCAGTATTTT.

This sequence joins TRBV19 and TRBJ2-4; weak D call: TRBD1 (6 bases). Trimming took 4 bases from V and 1 from J, leaving 14 bases between them. This CDR3 has 16 amino acids. Germline-derived CDR1 and CDR2 are LNHDA and SQIVND (reference sequence). CDR3 DNA sequence: TGTGCCAGTAGTAGACTACCTCAGGGGGCCAAAAACATTCAGTACTTC. Protein sequence: CASSRLPQGAKNIQYF. The variable domain in full, completed from reference TRBV19 and TRBJ2-4, reads DGGITQSPKYLFRKEGQNVTLSCEQNLNHDAMYWYRQDPGQGLRLIYYSQIVNDFQKGDIAEGYSVSREKKESFPLTVTSAQKNPTAFYLCASSRLPQGAKNIQYFGAGTRLSVL.

This rearrangement joins TRBV19 to TRBJ1-5; 11 positions match TRBD1. The germline gives CDR1 LNHDA, CDR2 SQIVND (reference sequence). V was pared by 7 bases and J by 6 bases, with 14 bases of the junction left unmatched. This CDR3 is built from 17 residues. The CDR3 coding sequence is TGTGCCAGTACCCGGACGGGGACAGGGGGTCCGGTTCAGCCCCAGCATTTT. Protein sequence: CASTRTGTGGPVQPQHF. Full variable domain (rest looked up from reference TRBV19 and TRBJ1-5): DGGITQSPKYLFRKEGQNVTLSCEQNLNHDAMYWYRQDPGQGLRLIYYSQIVNDFQKGDIAEGYSVSREKKESFPLTVTSAQKNPTAFYLCASTRTGTGGPVQPQHFGDGTRLSIL.

On this clone itself: The same CDR3 also results from other DNA sequences found in this sample. J is TRBJ2-3 and V is TRBV7-3; D remains ambiguous. The CDR3 length is 14 residues. Germline V lookup: CDR1 SGHTA, CDR2 FQGTGA. The V gene lost 2 bases and the J gene lost 0 bases, with 6 bases spanning the gap. CDR3 amino acids: CASSLLGSTDTQYF. CDR3 DNA: TGTGCCAGCAGCTTATTGGGGAGCACAGATACGCAGTATTTT.

This clone has more than one count but fewer than ten. The gene calls are TRBV10-2 and TRBJ2-7, with a tentative D call TRBD2 (5 bases). The CDR3 runs 12 residues. V lost 8 bases, J lost 6 bases, and 14 bases lay in between. The germline gives CDR1 WSHSY, CDR2 SAAADI. CDR3 protein: CASRDSTIEQYF. As DNA, the CDR3 is TGCGCCAGCCGGGATTCAACAATCGAGCAGTACTTC.

The chain links TRBV4-2 to TRBJ1-1; unclear D gene. This CDR3 is 14 amino acids long. Germline assignment: CDR1 LGHNA and CDR2 YNFKEQ. V was cut by 4 bases and J by 4 bases, with 13 bases left in between. The CDR3 spells CASSRETVSTEAFF. CDR3 in DNA: TGTGCCAGCAGCCGAGAGACGGTATCCACTGAAGCTTTCTTT.

The gene calls are TRBV4-2 and TRBJ2-5, with TRBD1 identical over 7 bases. Germline CDR1 and CDR2: LGHNA and YNFKEQ. The CDR3 is 16 amino acids. The J segment lost 5 bases and the V segment lost 5 bases, leaving 14 bases of the junction unmatched. For the CDR3, the DNA is TGTGCCAGCAGCGCGAATTGGGACAGCAAGGGGGAGACCCAGTACTTC. It is translated as CASSANWDSKGETQYF.

To note about this clone: Distinct nucleotide sequences in the sample also encode this CDR3. CDR3 protein: CASSLDQGQETQYF. In DNA, the CDR3 is TGTGCCAGCAGCTTAGATCAGGGGCAAGAGACCCAGTACTTC. The chain links TRBV7-8 to TRBJ2-5; tentative D call: TRBD1 (6 bases). In germline, CDR1 is SGHVS, CDR2 FQNEAQ. Trimming took 1 base from V and 2 from J, leaving 8 bases between them. CDR3 size: 14 residues.

The chain joins TRBV2 to TRBJ1-1, with TRBD1 as a possible D gene (6 bases). The CDR3 loop spans 13 amino acids. Germline-derived CDR1 and CDR2 are SNHLY and FYNNEI. Trimming shortened V by 6 bases and J by 1 base, and 9 bases separated the two germline ends. CDR3 protein: CASRTDRNTEAFF. The CDR3, as DNA: TGTGCCAGCAGAACGGACAGGAACACTGAAGCTTTCTTT.

The rearrangement joins TRBV11-2 to TRBJ2-7; tentatively, D is TRBD1 (6 bases). Per the germline V gene, CDR1 is SGHAT and CDR2 is FQNNGV. The CDR3 covers 14 residues. Between the trimmed V and J ends, which lost 5 bases and 2 bases, there was a span of 13 bases. The CDR3, as DNA: TGTGCCAGCAGCCGATTACAGGGAACCTACGAGCAGTACTTC. Translation gives CASSRLQGTYEQYF.

This chain joins TRBV5-6 and TRBJ2-7; perhaps TRBD2 as D (6 bases). The CDR3 runs 14 residues. Trimming left V 4 bases short and J 2 bases short, with 13 bases between. Germline CDR1 SGHDT, CDR2 YYEEEE. This CDR3 is CASSDRDWAYEQYF. The CDR3 region has the DNA TGTGCCAGCAGCGACCGGGACTGGGCCTACGAGCAGTACTTC.

This chain joins TRBV7-6 and TRBJ2-2; D may be TRBD2 (6 bases). CDR1 SGHVS and CDR2 FNYEAQ come from the germline V gene. V was shortened by 6 bases and J by 5 bases, with 19 bases between the two germline ends. The CDR3 sequence is 16 residues long. The CDR3 is CASSRTELAVTGELFF. CDR3 nucleotide sequence: TGTGCCAGCAGTCGTACAGAGTTAGCGGTAACCGGGGAGCTGTTTTTT. The full variable domain, with the rest looked up from reference TRBV7-6 and TRBJ2-2, is GAGVSQSPRYKVTKRGQDVALRCDPISGHVSLYWYRQALGQGPEFLTYFNYEAQQDKSGLPNDRFSAERPEGSISTLTIQRTEQRDSAMYRCASSRTELAVTGELFFGEGSRLTVL.

This clone was seen just once. The CDR3 DNA is TGTGCCAGCAGTTTATCCCTCGACGAGCAGTACTTC. Amino acid sequence: CASSLSLDEQYF. The V call is TRBV28, the J call TRBJ2-7; D ambiguous. The germline V gene has CDR1 MDHEN and CDR2 SYDVKM. The CDR3 spans 12 residues. Trimming took 1 base from V and 5 from J, leaving 6 bases between them.

The V call is TRBV20-1, the J call TRBJ2-1, with D tentatively TRBD1 (6 bases). The V end was cut by 6 bases, the J end by 8 bases, with 11 bases between. Germline values: CDR1 DFQATT, CDR2 SNEGSKA (reference sequence). The CDR3 is 11 residues long. CDR3 sequence reads: CSASGDDEQFF. In DNA form, the CDR3 reads TGCAGTGCGTCAGGGGACGATGAGCAGTTCTTC.

The chain uses TRBV18 and TRBJ2-5, with D perhaps TRBD2 (5 bases). Germline V CDR1 and CDR2: KGHSH, LQKENI. The V and J ends lost 2 bases and 3 bases respectively, with 13 bases between them. The CDR3 covers 15 residues. CDR3 nucleotide sequence: TGTGCCAGCTCACCAAGGAGGCTACCTGAAGAGACCCAGTACTTC. Amino acids: CASSPRRLPEETQYF.

The chain combines TRBV7-2 with TRBJ2-5; 14 nucleotides match TRBD2. This CDR3 region has 15 residues. The V gene's germline CDR1 is SGHTA and CDR2 FQGNSA. V lost 3 bases and J lost 4; bases outside the gene matches: 1. CDR3 region: CASSFGLAGGETQYF. CDR3 in DNA: TGTGCCAGCAGCTTTGGACTAGCGGGAGGAGAGACCCAGTACTTC.